The sequence of this T cell receptor (beta chain) was determined in a study of blood T cell repertoires in COVID-19. Study as a whole: The study drew acute and convalescent COVID-19 samples from the United States, Italy and Spain. The cDNA or gDNA used as material had been derived from T cells, B-cell-depleted T cells, or PBMCs.

How the authors handled the data: Reference gene primers were amplified, and this amplification served to estimate nucleated cell counts. The protocol was immunoSEQ multiplex PCR, while the TCRdb copy is restricted to in-frame clones and leaves out a portion. The V and J calls and clone size are taken from that table; D and trimming were inferred from the DNA. The table records about 69,000 clones, around three quarters of them present only once. In this sample, this clone turned up a few times. Sequenced material: peripheral blood. This receptor was obtained from a man between 60 and 75 years old with acute or convalescent COVID-19.

CDR3 nucleotide sequence: TGTGCCAGCAGCTTAGAGCGCAGGGACTCTGGAAACACCATATATTTT. This translates into CASSLERRDSGNTIYF. The gene calls are TRBV7-9 and TRBJ1-3; the D gene is possibly TRBD1 (5 bases). CDR3 size: 16 residues. The V end lost 1 base, the J end lost 0 bases, and 10 bases lay between the germline ends. Germline CDR1 is SEHNR and CDR2 is FQNEAQ (reference sequence).